The next 3 T cell receptor beta chains were all read from a single sample in a study of cytomegalovirus exposure and HLA in healthy donors. Vbeta (60) and Jbeta (13) primers were used in the PCR. Sequencing used immunoSEQ multiplex PCR; TCRdb keeps in-frame clones, though not all of them. In the table there are about 140,000 clones, approximately 78% of which are singletons. Sequencing was done on a sample of PBMCs. These receptors were taken from a female donor in good health and CMV-seronegative.

CDR3 residues: CASSVGQGNNSPLHF. DNA of the CDR3: TGTGCCAGCAGCGTAGGACAGGGCAATAATTCACCCCTCCACTTT. The chain is built from TRBV9 and TRBJ1-6, with 7 bases identical to TRBD1. The germline CDR1 and CDR2 sequences are SGDLS and YYNGEE. The CDR3 contains 15 residues. The junction had 2 bases not matched to a gene; V was cut back by 0 bases and J by 5 bases.

The chain couples TRBV7-9 to TRBJ1-2, with 10 bases matching TRBD1. V trimming: 11 bases; J trimming: 6 bases; junction bases outside the gene matches: 6. Germline CDR1 reads SEHNR; CDR2 reads FQNEAQ (reference sequence). This CDR3 region has 12 residues. CDR3 sequence reads: CALSGTGDGYTF. In nucleotides, the CDR3 is TGTGCCCTTTCCGGGACAGGGGATGGCTACACCTTC.

The V and J genes are TRBV10-3 and TRBJ1-3, with TRBD1 identical over 7 bases. The CDR3 covers 17 residues. Germline V gene lookup returns CDR1 ENHRY and CDR2 SYGVKD. J was trimmed by 0 bases and V by 4 bases; bases with no gene match: 9. CDR3 bases: TGTGCCATCAGTGCATTGGCGGGACAGACCTCTGGAAACACCATATATTTT. Protein: CAISALAGQTSGNTIYF.